This TCR beta chain was recorded in a study of response to subunit inactivated influenza vaccine. TCRdb passed the RT-PCR reads through MiXCR, listing each CDR3 protein once. The sample carries about 620,000 distinct CDR3 sequences, about 10% recorded once. J gave up 10 bases and V 5 bases, and 9 bases lay outside the gene matches. Germline V gives CDR1 SGHVS, CDR2 FNYEAQ. There are 14 residues in the CDR3. The material sequenced was PBMCs from blood, taken on the day of vaccination. The rearrangement joins TRBV7-6 to TRBJ1-2; 11 positions match TRBD1. This clonotype was obtained from a man between 50 and 59 years old who received an inactivated influenza vaccine. The CDR3 coding sequence is TGTGCCAGCAGCCCTACGGGGGACAGGGGGTTCTACACCTTC. It encodes CASSPTGDRGFYTF.